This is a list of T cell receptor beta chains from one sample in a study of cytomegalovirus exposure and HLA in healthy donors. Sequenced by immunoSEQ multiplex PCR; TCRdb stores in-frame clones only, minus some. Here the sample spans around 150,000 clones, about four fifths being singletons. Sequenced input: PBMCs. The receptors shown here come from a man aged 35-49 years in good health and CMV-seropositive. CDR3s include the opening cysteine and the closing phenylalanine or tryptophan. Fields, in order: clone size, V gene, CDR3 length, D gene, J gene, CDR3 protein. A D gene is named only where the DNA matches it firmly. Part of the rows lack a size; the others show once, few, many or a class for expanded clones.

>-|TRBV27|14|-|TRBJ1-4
CASSLGVSGEKLFF
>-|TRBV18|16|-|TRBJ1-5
CASSRSAGGPSQPQHF
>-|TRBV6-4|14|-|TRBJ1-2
CASSATGSSYGYTF
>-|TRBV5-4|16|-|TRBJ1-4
CASSLIGEGTNEKLFF
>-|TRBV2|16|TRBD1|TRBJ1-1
CASSSGRGPGNTEAFF
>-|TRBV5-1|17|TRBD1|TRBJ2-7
CASSLAGLQGAVDEQYF
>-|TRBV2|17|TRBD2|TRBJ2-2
CASSESRASGNTGELFF
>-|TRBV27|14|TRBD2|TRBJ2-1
CASCYGTSGREQFF
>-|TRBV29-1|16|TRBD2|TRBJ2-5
CSVEDGLAGAGETQYF
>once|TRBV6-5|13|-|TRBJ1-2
CASSYSGLYGYTF
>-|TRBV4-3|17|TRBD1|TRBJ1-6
CASSQEEGQDYNSPLHF
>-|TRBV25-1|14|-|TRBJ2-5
CASSGHRDQETQYF
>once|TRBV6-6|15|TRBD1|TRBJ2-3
CASSDRDRGPDTQYF
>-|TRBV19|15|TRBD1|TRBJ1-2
CASSQKGTGIGGYTF
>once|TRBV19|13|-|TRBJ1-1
CASSFRGNTEAFF
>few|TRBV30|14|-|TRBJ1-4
CAWSFTGLTEKLFF
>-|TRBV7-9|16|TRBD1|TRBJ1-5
CASSPDYDRGNQPQHF
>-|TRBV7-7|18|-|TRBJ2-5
CASSPPDRTGDRQETQYF
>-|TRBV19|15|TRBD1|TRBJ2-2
CASRRQGTGTGELFF
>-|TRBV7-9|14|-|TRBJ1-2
CASSLPGDIYGYTF
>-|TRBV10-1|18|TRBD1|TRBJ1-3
CASSERDRGLPSGNTIYF
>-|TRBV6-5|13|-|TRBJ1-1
CASSYSRGGAAFF
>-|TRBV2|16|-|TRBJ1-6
CASSPRHPSYNSPLHF
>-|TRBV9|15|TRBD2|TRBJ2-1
CASSVTSGVYNEQFF
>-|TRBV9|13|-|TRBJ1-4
CASSAGTSEKLFF
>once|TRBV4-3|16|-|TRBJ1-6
CASSLQGSSYNSPLHF
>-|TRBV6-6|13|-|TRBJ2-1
CASSYSIRDEQFF
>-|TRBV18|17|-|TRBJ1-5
CASSPVGLGLRGQPQHF
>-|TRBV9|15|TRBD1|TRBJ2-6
CASSVQGAGANVLTF
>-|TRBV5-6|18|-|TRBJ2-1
CASSSGVAPEGSYNEQFF
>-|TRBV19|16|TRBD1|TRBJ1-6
CARKGSRGRWNSPLHF
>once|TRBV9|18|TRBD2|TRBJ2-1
CASSLRSSPGGVHNEQFF
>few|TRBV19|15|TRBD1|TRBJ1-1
CASNGQVLSATEAFF
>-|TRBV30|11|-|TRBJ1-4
CAWSGGGKLFF
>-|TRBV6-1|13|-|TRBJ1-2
CASSLGVNYGYTF
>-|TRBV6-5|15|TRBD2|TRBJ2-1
CASSLTSGVPNEQFF
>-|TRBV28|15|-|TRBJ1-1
CASSLFGETSTEAFF
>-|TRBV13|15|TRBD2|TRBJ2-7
CASSPRGGSPYEQYF
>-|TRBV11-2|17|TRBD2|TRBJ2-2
CASSSGLAGGTTGELFF
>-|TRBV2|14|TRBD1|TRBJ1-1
CASREQGGGTEAFF
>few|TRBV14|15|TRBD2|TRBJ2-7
CASSPLSGIIYEQYF
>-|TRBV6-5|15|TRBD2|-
CASSLIAGGSYEQYF
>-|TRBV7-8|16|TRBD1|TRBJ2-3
CASSLGRDRVRDTQYF
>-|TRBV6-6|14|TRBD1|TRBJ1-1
CASSQLDRGTEAFF
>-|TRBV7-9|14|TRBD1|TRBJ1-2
CASSGTAEHYGYTF
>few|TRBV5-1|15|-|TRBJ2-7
CASSSSSGAAYEQYF
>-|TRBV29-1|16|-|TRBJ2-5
CSVEDLLSRVQETQYF
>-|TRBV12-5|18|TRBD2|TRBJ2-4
CASGSKVAGGIAKNIQYF
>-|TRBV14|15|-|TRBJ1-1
CASSHWGVQDTEAFF
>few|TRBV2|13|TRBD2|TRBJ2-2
CATSGGVSGELFF
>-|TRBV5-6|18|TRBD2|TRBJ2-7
CASSLAKGLAGGFYEQYF
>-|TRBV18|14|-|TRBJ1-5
CASSPGPSPQPQHF
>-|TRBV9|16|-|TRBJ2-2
CASSVGLARDTGELFF
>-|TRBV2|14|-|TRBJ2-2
CASSVTGLTGELFF
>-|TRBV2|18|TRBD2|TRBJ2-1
CASSVGLSSGLGGNEQFF
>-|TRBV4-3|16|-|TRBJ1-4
CASSQDRGGQGEKLFF
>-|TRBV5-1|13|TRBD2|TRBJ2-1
CASRTSGYNEQFF
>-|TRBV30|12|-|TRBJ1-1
CASDTGNTEAFF
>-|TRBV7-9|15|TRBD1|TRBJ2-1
CASSSRQGQFGEQFF
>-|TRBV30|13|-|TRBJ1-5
CAWSLGTNQPQHF